This T cell receptor beta chain was captured in a study of blood T cell repertoires in COVID-19. Study summary: Samples representing acute and convalescent COVID-19 were sourced from the United States, Italy and Spain.

Authors' analysis steps: From reference gene primer amplification, estimates of nucleated cell counts were derived. Assay used: immunoSEQ multiplex PCR; TCRdb lists only in-frame clones, some missing. V and J calls and clone size come straight from that table; D and trimming were deduced from the DNA. The sample comprises 200,000 to 250,000 clones, approximately 83% of which are singletons, and 3% to 4% rests with the top ten. Participants were placed into cohorts based on the clinical history they reported. Recovered status in Cohort 3 required two negative PCRs, clearance, or symptom resolution. The CDR3 length is 13 residues. V lost 5 bases to trimming and J lost 3 bases; unmatched junction nucleotides: 3. The germline V gene encodes CDR1 SGHVS and CDR2 FQNEAQ.

What was sequenced was PBMCs or T cells enriched from blood (not recorded which). The chain couples TRBV7-8 to TRBJ2-7; 8 nucleotides agree with TRBD2. The source of this sequence is a woman aged 60 to 75 who had recovered from COVID-19. The DNA for the CDR3 is TGTGCCAGCAGCACCGGGACTAGCTACGAGCAGTACTTC. This encodes CASSTGTSYEQYF.